Listed here are 29 T cell receptor beta chains from one sample, sequenced in a study of CD8 T cells in Susac syndrome. The authors reverse transcribed 0.5 to 1 ug RNA with random hexamers. MiXCR, run by TCRdb on the immunoSEQ multiplex PCR reads, gives a single entry per CDR3 protein. The sample holds tens of thousands of distinct CDR3 sequences, 96% seen once. The sequencing sample was made of CD8+ T cells from PBMCs. Receptors were obtained from a human donor with Susac syndrome.

The V gene is TRBV28, the J gene TRBJ1-2; 7 nucleotides align to TRBD1. V was pared by 0 bases and J by 2 bases, with 9 bases of the junction left unmatched. There are 17 residues in the CDR3. Germline V gene data show CDR1 as MDHEN and CDR2 as SYDVKM. This chain's CDR3 is CASSLWGSTGPNYGYTF. DNA for the CDR3: TGTGCCAGCAGTTTATGGGGGTCGACAGGGCCCAACTATGGCTACACCTTC.

The V and J genes are TRBV24-1 and TRBJ2-3; 10 nucleotides agree with TRBD2. The V segment lost 0 bases and the J segment 3 bases; nucleotides outside the gene matches: 5. The length of the CDR3 is 17 residues. Germline loops: CDR1 KGHDR, CDR2 SFDVKD. The chain's CDR3 is CATSDLQTSGETDTQYF. The CDR3 DNA reads as TGTGCCACCAGTGATTTGCAAACTAGCGGGGAAACAGATACGCAGTATTTT.

The chain couples TRBV20-1 to TRBJ2-5, with a tentative D call TRBD2 (5 bases). This CDR3 spans 15 amino acids. The germline V and J ends were trimmed by 2 bases and 0 bases, with 13 bases remaining between them. CDR1 is DFQATT and CDR2 is SNEGSKA in the germline V gene (reference sequence). CDR3 sequence (DNA): TGCAGTGCTAGACCGGGGTCCAGGTACCAAGAGACCCAGTACTTC. Its translation is CSARPGSRYQETQYF.

V gene TRBV6-5 combines with J gene TRBJ2-1; 9 bases align to TRBD1. The germline CDR1 and CDR2 sequences are MNHEY and SVGAGI. V lost 3 bases, J lost 1 base, and 4 bases stayed unmatched. The CDR3 is made up of 16 amino acids. CDR3 protein: CASSYGTGWSYNEQFF. CDR3 coding DNA: TGTGCCAGCAGTTATGGGACAGGGTGGTCCTACAATGAGCAGTTCTTC.

This clonotype was counted once. This chain links TRBV7-8 with TRBJ2-7, with 7 positions matching TRBD2. V trimming: 4 bases; J trimming: 4 bases; junction bases outside the gene matches: 4. The CDR3 spans 13 residues. The germline CDR1 and CDR2 sequences are SGHVS and FQNEAQ. This CDR3 is CASSWGGSYEQYF. In DNA form, the CDR3 reads TGTGCCAGCAGCTGGGGAGGGTCGTACGAGCAGTACTTC.

This clonotype was seen a single time. The V and J genes are TRBV27 and TRBJ1-1; TRBD1 is a possible D gene (6 bases). The germline CDR1 and CDR2 sequences are MNHEY and SMNVEV (reference sequence). This CDR3 region has 13 residues. V gave up 6 bases and J gave up 2 bases, with 10 bases separating them. CDR3 protein: CASRSQGNTEAFF. In DNA, the CDR3 is TGTGCCAGCAGATCACAGGGAAACACTGAAGCTTTCTTT.

J is TRBJ2-2 and V is TRBV29-1; 9 bases agree with TRBD1. The germline V gene encodes CDR1 SQVTM and CDR2 ANQGSEA. This CDR3 spans 15 amino acids. V was clipped by 6 bases and J by 0 bases; unmatched bases: 5. CDR3 DNA sequence: TGCAGCGTCTCCGACAGGGGGGCGAACACCGGGGAGCTGTTTTTT. Protein sequence: CSVSDRGANTGELFF.

This clonotype has only a few counts. The chain joins TRBV4-3 to TRBJ1-2; D is possibly TRBD1 (5 bases). Germline V gene lookup returns CDR1 LGHNA and CDR2 YSLEER. V was pared by 0 bases and J by 3 bases, with 8 bases between. CDR3 length: 14 residues. DNA for the CDR3: TGCGCCAGCAGCCAAGACACGGGGGACTATGGCTACACCTTC. Translated, it gives CASSQDTGDYGYTF.

V and J are TRBV5-6 and TRBJ1-1, with D unclear. The CDR3 extends over 14 amino acids. Germline V gene lookup returns CDR1 SGHDT and CDR2 YYEEEE. Trimming stripped 3 bases from V and 3 bases from J, with 12 bases between. Here the CDR3 reads CASSSGLTYTEAFF. The DNA for the CDR3 is TGTGCCAGCAGCTCCGGACTTACCTACACTGAAGCTTTCTTT.

Only one count was recorded for this clonotype. The V gene is TRBV28, the J gene TRBJ1-4; D gene ambiguous. The V end lost 2 bases, the J end lost 4 bases, and 8 bases lay between the germline ends. Germline V gene lookup returns CDR1 MDHEN and CDR2 SYDVKM. The CDR3 runs to 14 residues. CDR3 amino acids: CASSLVLFNEKLFF. CDR3 nucleotides: TGTGCCAGCAGTTTAGTCCTCTTTAATGAAAAACTGTTTTTT.

The chain recombines TRBV20-1 with TRBJ1-1; TRBD1 might be the D (6 bases). This CDR3 is built from 14 residues. Trimming took 5 bases from V and 3 from J, leaving 16 bases between them. The germline gives CDR1 DFQATT, CDR2 SNEGSKA (reference sequence). For the CDR3, the DNA is TGCAGTGCTGGGGGGGCGGGTACGTACACTGAAGCTTTCTTT. Translated, it gives CSAGGAGTYTEAFF.

V gene TRBV4-3 combines with J gene TRBJ1-6; D may be TRBD1 (5 bases). This CDR3 spans 15 amino acids. CDR1 LGHNA and CDR2 YSLEER come from the germline V gene. V was shortened by 1 base and J by 14 bases, with 18 bases between the two germline ends. The CDR3 region has the DNA TGCGCCAGCAGCCAAGCATCGCGTGGATTAGGGGCCCTCCACTTT. Encoded protein: CASSQASRGLGALHF.

This rearrangement joins TRBV20-1 to TRBJ2-7; 12 bases map to TRBD2. From germline, CDR1 is DFQATT and CDR2 SNEGSKA (reference sequence). The CDR3 is made up of 14 amino acids. Trimming removed 6 bases from V and 7 bases from J; junction bases left unmatched: 10. CDR3: CSAPNGLAGNEQYF. CDR3 DNA sequence: TGCAGTGCCCCTAACGGACTAGCGGGGAATGAGCAGTACTTC.

V usage is TRBV9 and J usage is TRBJ1-6; 8 nucleotides agree with TRBD1. Germline lookup yields CDR1 SGDLS and CDR2 YYNGEE. The CDR3 loop spans 15 amino acids. The V gene end was trimmed by 4 bases and the J gene end by 9 bases; junction bases not matched to a gene: 9. The CDR3: CASSNRQGQSSPLHF. CDR3 DNA sequence: TGTGCCAGCAGCAATCGACAGGGGCAAAGTTCACCCCTCCACTTT. Variable domain in full (rest from reference TRBV9 and TRBJ1-6): DSGVTQTPKHLITATGQRVTLRCSPRSGDLSVYWYQQSLDQGLQFLIQYYNGEERAKGNILERFSAQQFPDLHSELNLSSLELGDSALYFCASSNRQGQSSPLHFGNGTRLTVT.

This chain connects TRBV20-1 to TRBJ1-5; D is unresolved. The CDR3 loop spans 15 amino acids. CDR1 and CDR2 (germline): DFQATT, SNEGSKA (reference sequence). The V end lost 1 base, the J end lost 3 bases, and 13 bases lay between the germline ends. The CDR3, as DNA: TGCAGTGCTAGAGGCCGGACGGTCCCCAATCAGCCCCAGCATTTT. Encoded protein: CSARGRTVPNQPQHF.

This chain connects TRBV2 to TRBJ2-7, with TRBD2 as a possible D gene (5 bases). The CDR3 runs to 16 residues. Germline CDR1 SNHLY, CDR2 FYNNEI. Trimming left V 3 bases short and J 2 bases short, with 17 bases between. CDR3 loop: CASSDSSERKPYEQYF. As DNA, the CDR3 is TGTGCCAGCAGTGACTCCTCCGAGCGGAAGCCCTACGAGCAGTACTTC.

The chain carries TRBV5-1 and TRBJ1-4, with TRBD1 matching over 12 bases. Looked up from germline, CDR1 is SGHRS and CDR2 is YFSETQ. Losses at the gene ends were 4 bases for V and 8 bases for J; bases not matched to a gene: 9. This CDR3 is built from 16 residues. CDR3 loop: CASSVGQGAYEEKLFF. The CDR3, as DNA: TGCGCCAGCAGCGTGGGACAGGGGGCTTACGAAGAAAAACTGTTTTTT.

The rearrangement joins TRBV5-1 to TRBJ1-5; D gene unclear. The germline V gene encodes CDR1 SGHRS and CDR2 YFSETQ. This CDR3 region has 15 residues. Trimming took off 0 bases at V and 5 bases at J, with 12 bases between the two ends. The CDR3 is CASSLDSPKDQPQHF. The DNA of the CDR3 is TGCGCCAGCAGCTTGGATTCCCCGAAGGATCAGCCCCAGCATTTT.

The gene calls are TRBV20-1 and TRBJ2-1; 13 positions match TRBD2. Trimming cost V 6 bases and J 7 bases; bases outside gene matches: 6. This CDR3 is 14 amino acids long. Germline V CDR1 and CDR2: DFQATT, SNEGSKA (reference sequence). CDR3 nucleotide sequence: TGCAGTGCGATAACTAGCGGGGGGGCGAATGAGCAGTTCTTC. As protein: CSAITSGGANEQFF.

The chain links TRBV9 to TRBJ1-2, with TRBD1 as a possible D gene (6 bases). V was shortened by 3 bases and J by 9 bases, with 15 bases between the two germline ends. This CDR3 region has 13 residues. CDR1 SGDLS and CDR2 YYNGEE come from the germline V gene. The CDR3 spells CASSALRGRSYTF. The CDR3 region has the DNA TGTGCCAGCAGCGCTCTCCGGGGGCGCAGCTACACCTTC. Complete variable domain (other parts from reference TRBV9 and TRBJ1-2): DSGVTQTPKHLITATGQRVTLRCSPRSGDLSVYWYQQSLDQGLQFLIQYYNGEERAKGNILERFSAQQFPDLHSELNLSSLELGDSALYFCASSALRGRSYTFGSGTRLTVV.

J is TRBJ2-1 and V is TRBV5-1; 10 nucleotides match TRBD1. V trimming: 4 bases; J trimming: 6 bases; junction bases outside the gene matches: 7. This CDR3 comprises 15 residues. Germline V CDR1 and CDR2: SGHRS, YFSETQ. This CDR3 is CASSPGTGEANEQFF. DNA of the CDR3: TGCGCCAGCAGCCCAGGGACAGGGGAGGCCAATGAGCAGTTCTTC.

The rearrangement uses TRBV20-1 and TRBJ2-7, with D hard to call. The CDR3 spans 11 residues. V gave up 1 base and J gave up 9 bases, with 10 bases separating them. Germline CDR1 DFQATT, CDR2 SNEGSKA (reference sequence). The CDR3 DNA reads TGCAGTGCTAGAGTCCCGATGGGGCAGTACTTC. Translating gives CSARVPMGQYF.

The J gene is TRBJ1-2, the V gene TRBV2, with a possible D match to TRBD1 (5 bases). This CDR3 contains 13 residues. The germline gives CDR1 SNHLY, CDR2 FYNNEI. The germline V and J ends were trimmed by 5 bases and 1 base, with 8 bases remaining between them. The CDR3 protein is CASSLTDNYGYTF. CDR3 coding DNA: TGTGCCAGCAGTCTGACAGATAACTATGGCTACACCTTC.

The genes are TRBV12-3 or TRBV12-4 and TRBJ1-2; 10 nucleotides agree with TRBD1. The V gene end was trimmed by 5 bases and the J gene end by 0 bases; junction bases not matched to a gene: 6. The CDR3 length is 16 residues. The CDR3 protein is CASSPGQGVTNYGYTF. The CDR3 DNA reads TGTGCCAGCAGTCCTGGACAGGGGGTGACTAACTATGGCTACACCTTC.

This sequence joins TRBV6-2 or TRBV6-3 and TRBJ1-1; possibly TRBD1 for D (5 bases). Germline loops: CDR1 MNHEY, CDR2 SVGEGT. This CDR3 is built from 15 residues. V was shortened by 4 bases and J by 2 bases, with 14 bases between the two germline ends. CDR3 protein: CASSSTGTTNTEAFF. In nucleotides, the CDR3 is TGTGCCAGCAGTTCTACCGGGACGACTAACACTGAAGCTTTCTTT.

The table lists this clonotype with a count of one. The rearrangement uses TRBV7-8 and TRBJ1-5; D is perhaps TRBD1 (6 bases). Germline CDR1 and CDR2: SGHVS and FQNEAQ. The CDR3 runs 17 residues. V was cut by 3 bases and J by 3 bases, with 18 bases left in between. DNA of the CDR3: TGTGCCAGCAGCTTGGGGGGCCTCGGGCTCCTCAATCAGCCCCAGCATTTT. Its protein is CASSLGGLGLLNQPQHF.

The chain carries TRBV4-3 and TRBJ1-1, with D perhaps TRBD1 (5 bases). The germline V and J ends were trimmed by 5 bases and 7 bases, with 14 bases remaining between them. Germline CDR1 and CDR2: LGHNA and YSLEER. The CDR3 runs 13 residues. CDR3 DNA: TGCGCCAGCAGCTCCGGAGGGGTGTTTGAAGCTTTCTTT. As protein: CASSSGGVFEAFF.

The rearrangement uses TRBV20-1 and TRBJ1-6; 8 nucleotides align to TRBD1. The CDR3 is 14 residues long. V shed 5 bases and J 6 bases; nucleotides not matched to a gene: 6. From germline, CDR1 is DFQATT and CDR2 SNEGSKA (reference sequence). The CDR3 loop reads CSAPDRGPNSPLHF. DNA for the CDR3: TGCAGTGCTCCCGACAGGGGCCCTAATTCACCCCTCCACTTT.

This clonotype has only one observation. The V gene is TRBV5-1, the J gene TRBJ1-4; D is possibly TRBD1 (6 bases). The CDR3 spans 16 residues. The V end was cut by 0 bases, the J end by 7 bases, with 16 bases between. Germline V lookup: CDR1 SGHRS, CDR2 YFSETQ. The CDR3 DNA reads as TGCGCCAGCAGCTTGGGATCGCAGGGGAAGGGTGAAAAACTGTTTTTT. Protein sequence: CASSLGSQGKGEKLFF.